One T cell receptor (beta chain) is described in this entry. The antigen remains unidentified. This record comes from a study of shared clonotypes between healthy human individuals. Some clones are missing from TCRdb's copy, which holds only in-frame ones; the method was immunoSEQ multiplex PCR. This table holds about 2,500,000 clones, over 85% found once. General observations from the study: Blood alone was sampled, and tissue repertoires likely differ.

Germline-derived CDR1 and CDR2 are SGHVS and FQNEAQ. The V end was cut by 2 bases, the J end by 0 bases, with 10 bases between. The CDR3 loop spans 15 amino acids. Material: naive CD4+ T cells sorted from blood. Subset described: CD45RA+ positively selected. This clonotype originated in a young man in good health. V is TRBV7-8 and J is TRBJ1-2, with D possibly matching TRBD1 (5 bases). CDR3 nucleotide sequence: TGTGCCAGCAGCTTAAGAGACAGTTCTAACTATGGCTACACCTTC. Its translation is CASSLRDSSNYGYTF.